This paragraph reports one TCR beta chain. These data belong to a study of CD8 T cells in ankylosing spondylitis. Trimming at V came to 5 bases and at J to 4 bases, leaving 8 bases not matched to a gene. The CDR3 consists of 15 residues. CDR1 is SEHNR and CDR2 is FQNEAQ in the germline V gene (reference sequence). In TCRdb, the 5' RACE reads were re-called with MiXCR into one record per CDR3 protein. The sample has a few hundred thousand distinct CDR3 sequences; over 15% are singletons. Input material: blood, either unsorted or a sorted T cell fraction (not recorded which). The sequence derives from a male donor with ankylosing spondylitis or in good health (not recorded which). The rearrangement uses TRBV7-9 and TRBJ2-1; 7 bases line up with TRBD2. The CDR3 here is CASSPPSGRYNEQFF. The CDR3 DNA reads TGTGCCAGCAGCCCCCCTAGCGGAAGATACAATGAGCAGTTCTTC. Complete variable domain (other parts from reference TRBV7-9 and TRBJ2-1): DTGVSQNPRHKITKRGQNVTFRCDPISEHNRLYWYRQTLGQGPEFLTYFQNEAQLEKSRLLSDRFSAERPKGSFSTLEIQRTEQGDSAMYLCASSPPSGRYNEQFFGPGTRLTVL.